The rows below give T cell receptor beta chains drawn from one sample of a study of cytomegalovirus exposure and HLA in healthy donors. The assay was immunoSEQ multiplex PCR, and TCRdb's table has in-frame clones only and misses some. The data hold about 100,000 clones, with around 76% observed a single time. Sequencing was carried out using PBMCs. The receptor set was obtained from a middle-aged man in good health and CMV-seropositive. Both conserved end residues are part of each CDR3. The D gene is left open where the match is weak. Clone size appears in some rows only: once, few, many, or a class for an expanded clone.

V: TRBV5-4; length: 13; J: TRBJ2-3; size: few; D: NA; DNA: TGTGCCAGCAGCTCCCAACTTGGAGATACGCAGTATTTT; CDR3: CASSSQLGDTQYF
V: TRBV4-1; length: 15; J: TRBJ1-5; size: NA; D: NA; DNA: TGCGCCAGCAGCCAGGACAGAGATAGCAATCAGCCCCAGCATTTT; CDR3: CASSQDRDSNQPQHF
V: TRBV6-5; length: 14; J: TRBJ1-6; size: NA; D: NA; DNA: TGTGCCAGCAGCGCGGGGGCGCAGGATTCACCCCTCCACTTT; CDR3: CASSAGAQDSPLHF
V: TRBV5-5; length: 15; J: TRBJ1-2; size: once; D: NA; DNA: TGTGCCAGCAGCTTTTCCGGGCAGGGGAACTATGGCTACACCTTC; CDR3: CASSFSGQGNYGYTF
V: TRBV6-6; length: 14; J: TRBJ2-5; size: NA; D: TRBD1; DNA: TGTGCCAGCAGGGCCACAGGGGGACAAGAGACCCAGTACTTC; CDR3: CASRATGGQETQYF
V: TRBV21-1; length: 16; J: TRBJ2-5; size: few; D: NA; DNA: TGTGCCAGCAGCGCAAAGGAGGTGGCGGGAGAAGAGACCCAGTACTTC; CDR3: CASSAKEVAGEETQYF
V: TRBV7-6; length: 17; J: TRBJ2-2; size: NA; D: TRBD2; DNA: TGTGCCAGCAGCCTCTTACTAGCGGGGGGGCCAGTCGGGGAGCTGTTTTTT; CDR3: CASSLLLAGGPVGELFF
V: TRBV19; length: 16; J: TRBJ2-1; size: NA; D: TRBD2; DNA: TGTGCCAGTAGTCTATGGAGCGGGACGGAATACAATGAGCAGTTCTTC; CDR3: CASSLWSGTEYNEQFF
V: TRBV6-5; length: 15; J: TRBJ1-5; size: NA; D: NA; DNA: TGTGCCAGCAGTTACTCGATTTCGGAGAATCAGCCCCAGCATTTT; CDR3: CASSYSISENQPQHF
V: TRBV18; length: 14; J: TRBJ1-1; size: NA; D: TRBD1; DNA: TGTGCCAGCTCACCACAGGGGGCTGGGACTGAAGCTTTCTTT; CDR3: CASSPQGAGTEAFF
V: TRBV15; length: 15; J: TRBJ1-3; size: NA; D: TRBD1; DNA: TGTGCCACCGAAAGACAGGGGGCGTCTGGAAACACCATATATTTT; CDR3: CATERQGASGNTIYF
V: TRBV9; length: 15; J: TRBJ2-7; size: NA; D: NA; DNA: TGTGCCAGCAGCCCCGGGACTTTTTCGACCTACGAGCAGTACTTC; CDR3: CASSPGTFSTYEQYF
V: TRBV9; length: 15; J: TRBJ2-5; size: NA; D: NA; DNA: TGTGCCAGCAGCGTAGCGGGAGCCCCACAAGAGACCCAGTACTTC; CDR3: CASSVAGAPQETQYF
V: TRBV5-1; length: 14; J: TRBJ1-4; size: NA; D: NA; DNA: TGCGCCAGCGGCCCGGACAGCATTAATGAAAAACTGTTTTTT; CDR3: CASGPDSINEKLFF
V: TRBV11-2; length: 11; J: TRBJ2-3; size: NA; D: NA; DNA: TGTGCCAGCAGCTCCTATAATACGCAGTATTTT; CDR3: CASSSYNTQYF
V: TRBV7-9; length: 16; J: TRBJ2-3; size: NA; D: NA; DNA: TGTGCCAGCAGCGCCGCAGGGAAGGGTAGCACAGATACGCAGTATTTT; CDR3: CASSAAGKGSTDTQYF
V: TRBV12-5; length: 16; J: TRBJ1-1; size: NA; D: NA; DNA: TGTGCTAGTGGTTTGCCCCAGGATATCTTGAACACTGAAGCTTTCTTT; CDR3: CASGLPQDILNTEAFF
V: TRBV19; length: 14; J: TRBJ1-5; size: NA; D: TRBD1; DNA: TGTGCCAGTACCTCGGGACAGGGCAATCAGCCCCAGCATTTT; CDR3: CASTSGQGNQPQHF
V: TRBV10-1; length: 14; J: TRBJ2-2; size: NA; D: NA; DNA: TGCGCCAGCAGTCGGACACAGAACACCGGGGAGCTGTTTTTT; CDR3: CASSRTQNTGELFF
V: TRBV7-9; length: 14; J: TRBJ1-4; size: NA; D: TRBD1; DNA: TGTGCCAGCAGCCCCCCGGACAGGGCGGGCCGTCTGTTTTTT; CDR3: CASSPPDRAGRLFF
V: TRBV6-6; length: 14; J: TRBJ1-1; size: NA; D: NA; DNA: TGTGCCAGCAGTTACTACACAGGGAACACTGAAGCTTTCTTT; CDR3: CASSYYTGNTEAFF
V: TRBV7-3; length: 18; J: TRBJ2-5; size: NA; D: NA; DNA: TGTGCCAGCAGCCCGTACGGGGGGCGGACAGGGTATCAAGAGACCCAGTACTTC; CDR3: CASSPYGGRTGYQETQYF
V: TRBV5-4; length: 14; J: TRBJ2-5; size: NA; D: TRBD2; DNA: TGTGCCAGCAGCTTGGGGGGGGGACTGGAGACCCAGTACTTC; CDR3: CASSLGGGLETQYF
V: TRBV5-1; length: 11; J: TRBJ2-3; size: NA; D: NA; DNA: TGCGCCAGCAGCCCCTCAGATACGCAGTATTTT; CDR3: CASSPSDTQYF
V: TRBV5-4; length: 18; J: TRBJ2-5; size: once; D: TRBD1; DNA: TGTGCCAGCAGACGGGGACAGGGGTCGGGGGCCCTCCAAGAGACCCAGTACTTC; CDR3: CASRRGQGSGALQETQYF
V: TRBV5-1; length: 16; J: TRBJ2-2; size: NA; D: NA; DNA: TGCGCCAGCAGCTTGGAAGGGGGGGCTGGCACCGGGGAGCTGTTTTTT; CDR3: CASSLEGGAGTGELFF
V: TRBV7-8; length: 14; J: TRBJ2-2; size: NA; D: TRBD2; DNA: TGTGCCAGCAGCCTTAGCGGGAGGGCCGGGGAGCTGTTTTTT; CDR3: CASSLSGRAGELFF
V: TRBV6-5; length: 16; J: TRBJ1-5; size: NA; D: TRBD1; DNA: TGTGCCAGCAGTTACCCAGTGGCAGGGGGCGGTCAGCCCCAGCATTTT; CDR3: CASSYPVAGGGQPQHF
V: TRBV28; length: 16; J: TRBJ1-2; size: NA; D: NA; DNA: TGTGCCAGCAGCCCTCCGGGACTGACAGCTAACTATGGCTACACCTTC; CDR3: CASSPPGLTANYGYTF
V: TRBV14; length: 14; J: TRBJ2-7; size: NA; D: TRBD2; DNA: TGTGCCAGCAGCCAAGGCGGGAGGTCTTACGAGCAGTACTTC; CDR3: CASSQGGRSYEQYF
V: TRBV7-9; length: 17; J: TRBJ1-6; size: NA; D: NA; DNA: TGTGCCAGCAGCTCCCCCGGCGGGGGCGACGGGAGTTCACCCCTCCACTTT; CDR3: CASSSPGGGDGSSPLHF
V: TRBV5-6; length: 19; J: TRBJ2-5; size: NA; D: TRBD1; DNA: TGTGCCAGCAGCTTGTCCGGGACAGGGGGCCGAGGCCATCCGGAGACCCAGTACTTC; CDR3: CASSLSGTGGRGHPETQYF
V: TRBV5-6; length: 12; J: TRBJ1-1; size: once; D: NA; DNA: TGTGCCAGCAGCTTTACGACAGGAGAAGCTTTCTTT; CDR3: CASSFTTGEAFF
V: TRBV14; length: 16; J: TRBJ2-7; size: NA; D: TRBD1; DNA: TGTGCCAGCAGCCAAGCGGGACAGATAGCTTCCTACGAGCAGTACTTC; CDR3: CASSQAGQIASYEQYF
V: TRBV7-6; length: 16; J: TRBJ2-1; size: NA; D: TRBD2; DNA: TGTGCCAGCAGCTTAGTACTAGCGGGAGGGCCGGGTGAGCAGTTCTTC; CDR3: CASSLVLAGGPGEQFF
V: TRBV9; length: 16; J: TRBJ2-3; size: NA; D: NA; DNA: TGTGCCAGCAGCGTTGGCTCGATAGCTTCTGGAGATACGCAGTATTTT; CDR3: CASSVGSIASGDTQYF
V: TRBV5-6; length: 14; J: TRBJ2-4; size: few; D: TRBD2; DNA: TGTGCCAGCAGCGGCGGTGTATCGGGAGGCATTCAGTACTTC; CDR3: CASSGGVSGGIQYF
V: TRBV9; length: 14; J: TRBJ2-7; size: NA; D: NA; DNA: TGTGCCAGCAGCGTAGCTGGGGCCTCCTACGAGCAGTACTTC; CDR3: CASSVAGASYEQYF
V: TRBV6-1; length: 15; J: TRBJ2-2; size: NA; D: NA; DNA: TGTGCCAGCAGTGAGCAGGCTCCGAACACCGGGGAGCTGTTTTTT; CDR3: CASSEQAPNTGELFF
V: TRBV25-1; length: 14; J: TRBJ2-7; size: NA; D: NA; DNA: TGTGCCAGCAGTGACAGGGGCCGCCCATACGAGCAGTACTTC; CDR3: CASSDRGRPYEQYF